The T cell receptor (beta chain) described here comes from a study of Tregs in tolerant kidney transplant recipients. The study, taken as a whole, reports: Few patients were studied, so findings need validation in larger groups. Changing PCR primers prevented nucleotide comparison between some patients' samples.

CDR1 is SGHTA and CDR2 is FQGNSA in the germline V gene. V dropped 3 bases and J dropped 2; count of bases not matched to a gene: 2. The CDR3 spans 14 residues. Unstimulated regulatory T cells (CD4+CD25+CD127-), CD4+CD25- non-regulatory cells, CD4 and CD8 cells were FACS-sorted from thawed PBMCs. Remarks on this clone: Antigen specificity is unknown.

The repertoire was sequenced with immunoSEQ multiplex PCR; TCRdb's copy has only in-frame clones and lacks some. The sample lists tens of thousands of clones, roughly 93% seen once, with about 0.45% in the top ten. The input for sequencing was CD4+ T cells from blood, taken before the transplant. This receptor was obtained from a human donor who received a combined kidney and bone marrow transplant. V and J are TRBV7-2 and TRBJ2-3; 7 bases fit TRBD2. This CDR3 reads CASSLGTITDTQYF. Here the CDR3 DNA reads TGTGCCAGCAGCTTGGGGACTATCACAGATACGCAGTATTTT.